These 30 T cell receptor beta chains were sequenced from one sample in a study of blood T cells in healthy people across ages. Through a sample-barcoded 5' primer and a J-beta primer mix, a second PCR was run for roughly 7 to 12 cycles. TCRdb independently ran MiXCR on the 5' RACE reads; one entry per CDR3 protein. Of some 700,000 distinct CDR3 sequences listed, roughly 20% are singletons. Sequenced material: blood. Receptor source: a man in his sixties or seventies in good health.

This chain connects TRBV7-2 to TRBJ2-2; D uncertain. CDR1 SGHTA and CDR2 FQGNSA come from the germline V gene. The CDR3 contains 13 residues. The V end was cut by 3 bases, the J end by 6 bases, with 8 bases between. CDR3 in amino acids: CASSLAHSGELFF. CDR3 nucleotides: TGTGCCAGCAGCTTGGCTCACTCCGGGGAGCTGTTTTTT.

V gene TRBV5-1 combines with J gene TRBJ2-5; D might be TRBD1 (5 bases). With the DNA end fitting TRBJ2-7 better, the J assignment may be wrong. The CDR3 spans 12 residues. CDR1 SGHRS and CDR2 YFSETQ come from the germline V gene. The CDR3 DNA reads as TGCGCCAGCAGTTCGAACAGGTCCGAGCAGTACTTC. It yields the protein CASSSNRSEQYF.

This clonotype was picked up a small number of times. The chain links TRBV11-2 to TRBJ2-3; the match to TRBD2 covers 9 bases. The ends lost 7 bases at V and 2 bases at J; junction bases unmatched: 4. This CDR3 contains 14 residues. Germline CDR1 and CDR2: SGHAT and FQNNGV. CDR3 in amino acids: CASTWTSDTDTQYF. CDR3 DNA sequence: TGTGCCAGCACCTGGACTAGCGACACAGATACGCAGTATTTT.

This clonotype was detected a few times. The chain recombines TRBV12-3 or TRBV12-4 with TRBJ2-7; TRBD1 might be the D (7 bases). The CDR3 extends over 13 amino acids. The V and J ends lost 10 bases and 5 bases respectively, with 18 bases between them. CDR3 bases: TGTGCCATCTCCGGACTACAGGGGCACGAGCAGTACTTC. Its protein product is CAISGLQGHEQYF.

This chain joins TRBV30 and TRBJ2-4; D uncertain. The CDR3 is 13 residues long. V was cut by 7 bases and J by 0 bases, with 10 bases left in between. The germline V gene has CDR1 GTSNPN and CDR2 SVGIG (reference sequence). CDR3 residues: CAYMAQAKNIQYF. The CDR3 DNA reads TGTGCCTACATGGCGCAAGCCAAAAACATTCAGTACTTC. The full variable domain, its missing parts supplied by reference TRBV30 and TRBJ2-4, is SQTIHQWPATLVQPVGSPLSLECTVEGTSNPNLYWYRQAAGRGLQLLFYSVGIGQISSEVPQNLSASRPQDRQFILSSKKLLLSDSGFYLCAYMAQAKNIQYFGAGTRLSVL.

At least ten counts were recorded for this clonotype. The chain is built from TRBV20-1 and TRBJ2-3; TRBD1 matches at 7 bases. Germline CDR1 and CDR2: DFQATT and SNEGSKA (reference sequence). CDR3 length: 14 amino acids. V was clipped by 4 bases and J by 4 bases; unmatched bases: 8. The CDR3 DNA follows: TGCAGTGCTAATCGACAGGGTCGCGCAGATACGCAGTATTTT. Translation gives CSANRQGRADTQYF.

This clonotype has only a few counts. J is TRBJ2-5 and V is TRBV3-1, with TRBD2 matching 13 bases. Germline V gives CDR1 LGHDT, CDR2 YNNKEL (reference sequence). The length of the CDR3 is 16 residues. J lost 4 bases, V lost 5 bases, and 7 bases had no gene match. CDR3 in amino acids: CASSSSTSGGIETQYF. CDR3 sequence (DNA): TGTGCCAGCAGCTCTTCGACTAGCGGGGGGATAGAGACCCAGTACTTC.

The CDR3 spells CASTRRLTNEKLFF. CDR3 nucleotides: TGTGCCAGCACTCGCAGACTCACTAATGAAAAACTGTTTTTT. This rearrangement joins TRBV2 to TRBJ1-4; D uncertain. CDR3 length equals 14 residues. CDR1 is SNHLY and CDR2 is FYNNEI in the germline V gene. V lost 7 bases to trimming and J lost 2 bases, with 11 bases between them. Using reference TRBV2 and TRBJ1-4 for the parts outside the CDR3, the full variable domain is EPEVTQTPSHQVTQMGQEVILRCVPISNHLYFYWYRQILGQKVEFLVSFYNNEISEKSEIFDDQFSVERPDGSNFTLKIRSTKLEDSAMYFCASTRRLTNEKLFFGSGTQLSVL.

On this clonotype: The conserved final phenylalanine or tryptophan is absent from the CDR3, which likely points to a read error. The chain uses TRBV7-2 and TRBJ2-5; no definite D call. The V gene lost 5 bases and the J gene lost 0 bases, with 16 bases spanning the gap. Per the germline V gene, CDR1 is SGHTA and CDR2 is FQGNSA. This CDR3 spans 16 amino acids. The CDR3 reads CASSAARIDDQETQYL. DNA for the CDR3: TGTGCCAGCAGCGCGGCCCGGATCGACGACCAAGAGACCCAGTACCTC.

This clonotype has only a few counts. This rearrangement joins TRBV7-3 to TRBJ1-2; 7 bases fit TRBD1. Trimming took 5 bases from V and 4 from J; bases not matched to a gene: 13. Germline V gene sequence: CDR1 SGHTA, CDR2 FQGTGA. This CDR3 is built from 16 residues. In DNA form, the CDR3 reads TGTGCCAGCAGCCTTAAGGGGGCACGACGACTCTATGGCTACACCTTC. Encoded protein: CASSLKGARRLYGYTF.

This clonotype was seen only a few times. The chain has TRBV29-1 and TRBJ1-1, with D unresolved. CDR1 and CDR2 from the germline V gene are SQVTM and ANQGSEA. The CDR3 has 13 residues. V dropped 6 bases and J dropped 3 bases, with 14 bases sitting between them. The CDR3 reads CSVMGNGDTEAFF. The CDR3 DNA reads as TGCAGCGTGATGGGCAATGGGGACACTGAAGCTTTCTTT.

In this sample, this clonotype turned up a few times. The rearrangement uses TRBV20-1 and TRBJ1-4, with 7 positions matching TRBD1. The CDR3 consists of 14 residues. Trimming took 0 bases from V and 6 from J; bases not matched to a gene: 4. CDR1 is DFQATT, CDR2 SNEGSKA, per germline (reference sequence). CDR3 sequence reads: CSARDARGYEKLFF. In nucleotides, the CDR3 is TGCAGTGCTAGAGATGCCAGGGGGTATGAAAAACTGTTTTTT.

V and J are TRBV14 and TRBJ1-1, with D uncertain. V was shortened by 7 bases and J by 5 bases, with 20 bases between the two germline ends. The germline CDR1 and CDR2 sequences are SGHDN and FVKESK. This CDR3 comprises 15 residues. CDR3 DNA sequence: TGTGCCAGCACCCCGGTATACGCGGGAGGGACTGAAGCTTTCTTT. This codes for CASTPVYAGGTEAFF.

The chain links TRBV9 to TRBJ1-1; D ambiguous. Germline CDR1 reads SGDLS; CDR2 reads YYNGEE. The germline V and J ends were trimmed by 3 bases and 4 bases, with 13 bases remaining between them. This CDR3 contains 14 residues. CDR3 sequence reads: CASSATHLSTEAFF. CDR3 in DNA: TGTGCCAGCAGCGCGACACATCTCAGCACTGAAGCTTTCTTT.

The chain links TRBV5-1 to TRBJ1-2; no definite D call. V was trimmed by 4 bases and J by 0 bases, leaving 13 bases between them. The germline V gene encodes CDR1 SGHRS and CDR2 YFSETQ. The CDR3 length is 15 residues. In DNA form, the CDR3 reads TGCGCCAGCAGCCGAGAGTCAGTAGCTAACTATGGCTACACCTTC. It translates to CASSRESVANYGYTF.

The chain links TRBV27 to TRBJ1-2, with unresolved D. Germline V gene sequence: CDR1 MNHEY, CDR2 SMNVEV (reference sequence). Between the trimmed V and J ends, which lost 3 bases and 4 bases, there was a span of 12 bases. The length of the CDR3 is 14 residues. The CDR3 loop is CASSLRAAGYGYTF. CDR3 DNA: TGTGCCAGCAGTTTGAGGGCGGCGGGCTATGGCTACACCTTC.

The chain links TRBV12-3 or TRBV12-4 to TRBJ1-3; no definite D call. Trimming shortened V by 8 bases and J by 6 bases, and 23 bases separated the two germline ends. This CDR3 has 16 amino acids. The CDR3 nucleotides read TGTGCCAGCGCTATGCGTTGGAGGTTCAGTGAAAACACCATATATTTT. It specifies CASAMRWRFSENTIYF.

The chain carries TRBV7-9 and TRBJ2-5, with 12 bases matching TRBD2. The CDR3 loop spans 15 amino acids. Trimming took 6 bases from V and 4 from J; bases not matched to a gene: 6. Germline V gene lookup returns CDR1 SEHNR and CDR2 FQNEAQ (reference sequence). CDR3 in amino acids: CASRPVLAGGETQYF. In DNA, the CDR3 is TGTGCCAGCAGACCCGTACTAGCGGGGGGAGAGACCCAGTACTTC.

This clonotype was detected a few times. The V and J genes are TRBV4-2 and TRBJ2-5, with 8 bases fitting TRBD2. The CDR3 extends over 16 amino acids. After removal of 0 bases from V and 5 bases from J, the junction contained 8 bases not matched to a gene. CDR1 LGHNA and CDR2 YNFKEQ come from the germline V gene. CDR3: CASSQDSTGGRETQYF. The CDR3 coding sequence is TGTGCCAGCAGCCAAGATTCGACGGGGGGGCGTGAGACCCAGTACTTC.

V and J are TRBV28 and TRBJ2-7; 14 nucleotides agree with TRBD2. V lost 4 bases to trimming and J lost 4 bases; unmatched junction nucleotides: 9. The germline V gene encodes CDR1 MDHEN and CDR2 SYDVKM. The length of the CDR3 is 17 residues. The CDR3 DNA reads as TGTGCCAGCAGTTCCCCCGGTGGACTAGCGGGGGGTTACGAGCAGTACTTC. This encodes CASSSPGGLAGGYEQYF.

At least ten counts were recorded for this clonotype. The genes are TRBV20-1 and TRBJ2-3, with 12 bases aligning to TRBD2. Germline V CDR1 and CDR2: DFQATT, SNEGSKA (reference sequence). The CDR3 spans 14 residues. The V segment lost 5 bases and the J segment 3 bases; nucleotides outside the gene matches: 3. The CDR3 DNA sequence: TGCAGTGCTCCGACTAGCGGGAGAACAGATACGCAGTATTTT. Translated: CSAPTSGRTDTQYF.

The chain couples TRBV7-9 to TRBJ2-1, with 8 bases matching TRBD2. This CDR3 comprises 15 residues. Germline trimming cut 3 bases from V and 7 bases from J; bases unmatched to any gene: 8. Germline-derived CDR1 and CDR2 are SEHNR and FQNEAQ (reference sequence). This chain's CDR3 is CASSLVGLAGNEQFF. CDR3 coding DNA: TGTGCCAGCAGCTTGGTCGGACTAGCCGGGAATGAGCAGTTCTTC.

Ten or more counts support this clonotype. J is TRBJ1-1 and V is TRBV12-3 or TRBV12-4, with D maybe TRBD1 (5 bases). CDR3 size: 13 residues. Trimming took 3 bases from V and 11 from J, leaving 16 bases between them. DNA for the CDR3: TGTGCCAGCAGTTTTGGACAACCTTTCAAGGCTTTCTTT. This sequence encodes CASSFGQPFKAFF.

This clonotype was counted only a few times. The genes are TRBV20-1 and TRBJ2-1, with 11 bases fitting TRBD2. The CDR3 spans 16 residues. V shed 3 bases, J shed 7 bases, and the junction held 11 bases outside the gene matches. Germline CDR1 is DFQATT and CDR2 is SNEGSKA (reference sequence). This CDR3 is CSASRGGTSGKNEQFF. As DNA, the CDR3 is TGCAGTGCTAGCCGAGGGGGGACTAGCGGTAAAAATGAGCAGTTCTTC.

This chain joins TRBV4-3 and TRBJ2-3; no reliable D call. CDR3 size: 14 residues. Germline-derived CDR1 and CDR2 are LGHNA and YSLEER. V was pared by 2 bases and J by 2 bases, with 8 bases between. CDR3 coding DNA: TGCGCCAGCAGCCAATATTTGAACACAGATACGCAGTATTTT. As protein: CASSQYLNTDTQYF.

The chain is built from TRBV12-3 or TRBV12-4 and TRBJ2-5; TRBD2 agrees at 14 bases. The DNA end is more similar to TRBJ2-1, so the J call may be wrong. The CDR3 consists of 19 residues. Written as DNA, the CDR3 is TGTGCCAGCAGTCCGCAACCGGGACTAGCGGGGGACGTCGACAATGAGCAGTTCTTC. As protein: CASSPQPGLAGDVDNEQFF.

The chain joins TRBV24-1 to TRBJ1-5; a possible D gene is TRBD1 (5 bases). Deletions cut 3 bases from V and 2 bases from J, with 13 bases between. Germline V lookup: CDR1 KGHDR, CDR2 SFDVKD. The CDR3 is 16 residues long. Here the CDR3 DNA reads TGTGCCACCAGTGATGACAGATTTAATGGCAATCAGCCCCAGCATTTT. It specifies CATSDDRFNGNQPQHF.

This clonotype was counted ten times or more. The V call is TRBV10-3, the J call TRBJ2-7; 7 nucleotides agree with TRBD1. The germline gives CDR1 ENHRY, CDR2 SYGVKD. CDR3 length: 13 residues. The V gene end was trimmed by 7 bases and the J gene end by 6 bases; junction bases not matched to a gene: 9. CDR3: CAINEQGNREQYF. The DNA for the CDR3 is TGTGCCATCAACGAACAGGGGAATCGCGAGCAGTACTTC.

The V call is TRBV27, the J call TRBJ2-1; D may be TRBD1 or TRBD2 (5 bases each). Trimming removed 7 bases from V and 6 bases from J, with 22 bases in between. Germline V gene data show CDR1 as MNHEY and CDR2 as SMNVEV (reference sequence). The CDR3 is 16 residues long. This CDR3 is CASTSRDGPRFNEQFF. In nucleotides, the CDR3 is TGTGCCAGCACCTCACGGGACGGACCTCGTTTCAATGAGCAGTTCTTC.

This clonotype showed up just a few times. The V call is TRBV12-3 or TRBV12-4, the J call TRBJ2-5, with 13 bases lining up with TRBD2. The closer fit of TRBJ2-1 to the DNA end suggests the J call may be wrong. This CDR3 has 16 amino acids. The CDR3 DNA reads as TGTGCCAGCAGTTCCCTAGGGACTAGCGGGAAGGGTGAGCAGTTCTTC. This encodes CASSSLGTSGKGEQFF.